A selection of T cell receptor beta chains follows, all from one sample in a study of blood T cell repertoires in COVID-19. Sequenced by immunoSEQ multiplex PCR; TCRdb stores in-frame clones only, minus some. The data contain approximately 270,000 clones, just under 90% of them singletons. Sequences were obtained from PBMCs or T cells enriched from blood (not recorded which). The receptor set was obtained from a woman under 40 with acute COVID-19. CDR3s include the opening cysteine and the closing phenylalanine or tryptophan. A D gene is named only where the DNA matches it firmly. Some rows have no size entry. The others give once, few or many, or a class for an expanded clone.

cdr3_nt cdr3_aa clone_size d_call j_call v_call
TGTGCCAGCAGCGTAGGATTGGCGGGAGTAAGAACAGATACGCAGTATTTT CASSVGLAGVRTDTQYF . TRBD2 TRBJ2-3 TRBV9
TGTGCCTGGAGTGTAAAGCGAGACAGGGGACTCACTGAAGCTTTCTTT CAWSVKRDRGLTEAFF . TRBD1 TRBJ1-1 TRBV30
TGCAGCGTTGAAGTGACGAGGGAGCAGTACTTC CSVEVTREQYF . . TRBJ2-7 TRBV29-1
TGCAGCATCCGACAGGGAATTAAGGATGGCTACACCTTC CSIRQGIKDGYTF . TRBD1 TRBJ1-2 TRBV29-1
TGTGCCAGTAGTACGCACTCTGGCTACACCTTC CASSTHSGYTF . . TRBJ1-2 TRBV19
TGTGCCAGCCAGAAGGGCGGGAGTTCCTACAATGAGCAGTTCTTC CASQKGGSSYNEQFF . TRBD2 TRBJ2-1 TRBV11-3
TGTGCCAGCAGCCAACAGACAGGGGCCCCCAATGAGCAGTTCTTC CASSQQTGAPNEQFF . TRBD1 TRBJ2-1 TRBV4-2
TGTGCCAGCAGTCCGGACACGGCCAAAAACATTCAGTACTTC CASSPDTAKNIQYF . . TRBJ2-4 TRBV28
TGCGCCAGCAGCCCAACAGGTTGGGGCAGGGCTAATGAAAAACTGTTTTTT CASSPTGWGRANEKLFF . . TRBJ1-4 TRBV4-1
TGTGCCAGCAGTCGGGGACAGTCTGAAGCTTTCTTT CASSRGQSEAFF . TRBD1 TRBJ1-1 TRBV3-1/TRBV3-2
TGTGCCAGTAGTCCTGGGGGGGCGCGGGGTAATCAGCCCCAGCATTTT CASSPGGARGNQPQHF . . TRBJ1-5 TRBV19
TGTGCCACCAGCCTCCGGAGGGAGGTCTACAATGAGCAGTTCTTC CATSLRREVYNEQFF once . TRBJ2-1 TRBV15
TGTGCCAGCTCAGCCGGGACAGGAGGGGGTTCTGGCAATCAGCCCCAGCATTTT CASSAGTGGGSGNQPQHF . TRBD1 TRBJ1-5 TRBV18
TGTGCCAGCAGTGACTCGACAGAGAACACCGGGGAGCTGTTTTTT CASSDSTENTGELFF . . TRBJ2-2 TRBV6-4
TGTGCCAGCAGTTTAGACAGGGTTAGGCCCCAGCATTTT CASSLDRVRPQHF . TRBD1 TRBJ1-5 TRBV6-5
TGTGCCAGCAGTTTCTCCAGCGGCGCTGAAGCTTTCTTT CASSFSSGAEAFF . . TRBJ1-1 TRBV12-3/TRBV12-4
TGTGCCAGCAGCCTAATGGCGGGCAACTCCTACGAGCAGTACTTC CASSLMAGNSYEQYF . . TRBJ2-7 TRBV11-2
TGTGCCAGCAGTCGACAGGGACTTCACTATGGCTACACCTTC CASSRQGLHYGYTF . TRBD1 TRBJ1-2 TRBV27
TGTGCCAGTAGTCCGCAGGGACTCGGCGAAGCTTTCTTT CASSPQGLGEAFF . . TRBJ1-1 TRBV19
TGCGCCAGCAGCCATGGGGGGGACTCCTACTACGAGCAGTACTTC CASSHGGDSYYEQYF . TRBD2 TRBJ2-7 TRBV4-1
TGTGCCAGCAGTTACGGGACTAGCTACAATGAGCAGTTCTTC CASSYGTSYNEQFF . TRBD2 TRBJ2-1 TRBV27
TGTGCCAGTAGGCACGGGACAGGGACAACTAGCGGGAGGGCCGGGCAGTTCTTC CASRHGTGTTSGRAGQFF . TRBD2 TRBJ2-1 TRBV19
TGTGCCAGCAGTGCAAATGGGAGGGTCCAAGAGACCCAGTACTTC CASSANGRVQETQYF . TRBD2 TRBJ2-5 TRBV28
TGTGCCAGTTCACCACCCGGCGGCAGCACAGATACGCAGTATTTT CASSPPGGSTDTQYF . . TRBJ2-3 TRBV18